This is a list of T cell receptor beta chains from one sample in a study of T cell changes during pregnancy in multiple sclerosis. Profiled with immunoSEQ multiplex PCR; TCRdb holds only in-frame clones, not every one. The profile shows roughly 38,000 clones, roughly 91% of them singletons. This sample comprised CD8+ T cells from peripheral blood mononuclear cells, obtained in the third trimester of pregnancy. Source of these receptors: a female donor with multiple sclerosis, enrolled in a pregnancy study. The conserved cysteine and the conserved F or W are not part of the CDR3 here. The order of the fields is J gene, clone size, V gene, CDR3 protein. The size of a clone is reported for some rows only, either as once, few or many, or as a class for expanded clones.

J: TRBJ1-1; size: .; V: TRBV6-5; CDR3: ASSYSSWGWTEAF
J: TRBJ2-2; size: .; V: TRBV2; CDR3: ASSELLPGTGELF
J: TRBJ2-7; size: .; V: TRBV7-2; CDR3: ASSLSGTSASFNIYEQY
J: TRBJ1-6; size: .; V: TRBV15; CDR3: ATSGLSVPYNSPLH
J: TRBJ1-6; size: .; V: TRBV6-5; CDR3: ASSPPNGSPLH
J: TRBJ2-3; size: .; V: TRBV27; CDR3: ASSLSGVLAGNTDTQY
J: TRBJ1-1; size: .; V: TRBV6-5; CDR3: ASNYLPGGRNTEAF
J: TRBJ2-7; size: once; V: TRBV18; CDR3: ASSPRGPYEQY
J: TRBJ2-1; size: once; V: TRBV30; CDR3: AWSALKPGGEQF
J: TRBJ1-1; size: .; V: TRBV2; CDR3: ASTVERDRWSLNTEAF
J: TRBJ1-1; size: .; V: TRBV19; CDR3: ASSIGQGLRGTEAF
J: TRBJ2-1; size: .; V: TRBV4-3; CDR3: ASSQDGSSGGILSYNEQF
J: TRBJ2-3; size: .; V: TRBV7-3; CDR3: ASSGRTGGLDTQY
J: TRBJ2-7; size: few; V: TRBV14; CDR3: ASSPDRGNEQY
J: TRBJ2-1; size: .; V: TRBV5-5; CDR3: ASSLLAGIYSYNEQF
J: TRBJ1-6; size: .; V: TRBV6-5; CDR3: ASSLDRGHSPLH
J: TRBJ2-7; size: .; V: TRBV7-9; CDR3: ASSLTSQASYEQY
J: TRBJ1-2; size: .; V: TRBV13; CDR3: ATVGDRGYGYT
J: TRBJ2-7; size: many; V: TRBV27; CDR3: ASSLSRGYEQY
J: TRBJ2-7; size: .; V: TRBV5-6; CDR3: ASSFGTSVFYEQY
J: TRBJ1-5; size: .; V: TRBV19; CDR3: ASSIPFGGNQPQH
J: TRBJ1-2; size: .; V: TRBV11-2; CDR3: ASSPGVGYGYT
J: TRBJ2-5; size: .; V: TRBV5-8; CDR3: ASSFFGGIGETQY
J: TRBJ2-1; size: .; V: TRBV29-1; CDR3: SVGTGLQLGEF
J: TRBJ1-6; size: .; V: TRBV5-4; CDR3: ASRDRGNSPLH
J: TRBJ2-7; size: .; V: TRBV5-1; CDR3: ASSFTGYEQY
J: TRBJ1-1; size: .; V: TRBV5-1; CDR3: ASSDRERMNTEAF